Each of the 8 T cell receptor beta chains below was sequenced from the same sample in a study of blood T cell repertoires in COVID-19. Assay used: immunoSEQ multiplex PCR; TCRdb lists only in-frame clones, some missing. The sample includes 45,000 to 50,000 clones, around 85% of them seen just once. Sequencing was performed on peripheral blood. Receptor source: a woman of 80 years or more with COVID-19, enrolled during active disease.

This sequence joins TRBV28 and TRBJ2-7; D is perhaps TRBD2 (6 bases). Germline values: CDR1 MDHEN, CDR2 SYDVKM. The V end was cut by 5 bases, the J end by 1 base, with 15 bases between. There are 15 residues in the CDR3. The DNA for the CDR3 is TGTGCCAGCAGTCGCCCCGGGACTCGGTCCTACGAGCAGTACTTC. This gives the protein CASSRPGTRSYEQYF.

The chain employs TRBV27 and TRBJ2-3, with TRBD1 identical over 8 bases. This CDR3 has 15 amino acids. V trimming: 7 bases; J trimming: 1 base; junction bases outside the gene matches: 7. CDR1 and CDR2 (germline): MNHEY, SMNVEV (reference sequence). The CDR3 reads CASINRGYGTDTQYF. CDR3 in DNA: TGTGCCAGCATTAACAGGGGGTACGGCACAGATACGCAGTATTTT.

V is TRBV27 and J is TRBJ1-2, with TRBD1 identical over 9 bases. Germline CDR1 and CDR2: MNHEY and SMNVEV (reference sequence). Trimming took 8 bases from V and 3 from J; bases not matched to a gene: 4. The CDR3 sequence is 13 residues long. The CDR3 region has the DNA TGTGCCAGCGGGGGACAGGGCCACTATGGCTACACCTTC. This sequence encodes CASGGQGHYGYTF.

The rearrangement links TRBV9 to TRBJ2-2, with TRBD2 matching over 9 bases. Per the germline V gene, CDR1 is SGDLS and CDR2 is YYNGEE. CDR3 length: 16 amino acids. V shed 3 bases, J shed 2 bases, and the junction held 5 bases outside the gene matches. This CDR3 is CASSEGLAPNTGELFF. The CDR3 bases are TGTGCCAGCAGCGAAGGACTAGCGCCAAACACCGGGGAGCTGTTTTTT.

The V gene is TRBV11-2, the J gene TRBJ1-1; TRBD1 matches at 7 bases. V lost 5 bases, J lost 0 bases, and 15 bases stayed unmatched. Looked up from germline, CDR1 is SGHAT and CDR2 is FQNNGV. The CDR3 runs to 18 residues. Here the CDR3 DNA reads TGTGCCAGCAGCGAACGGAGGTTAGGGACAGTAGTGAACACTGAAGCTTTCTTT. Protein sequence: CASSERRLGTVVNTEAFF.

The chain employs TRBV9 and TRBJ2-5, with D possibly being TRBD1 (5 bases). V was trimmed by 0 bases and J by 5 bases, leaving 8 bases between them. This CDR3 region has 13 residues. The germline V gene has CDR1 SGDLS and CDR2 YYNGEE. In DNA form, the CDR3 reads TGTGCCAGCAGCGTAGCCCCAGGGGAGACCCAGTACTTC. Encoded protein: CASSVAPGETQYF.

The chain has TRBV11-2 and TRBJ1-2; 12 bases are a match to TRBD1. The CDR3 runs to 15 residues. Germline V CDR1 and CDR2: SGHAT, FQNNGV. Trimming removed 3 bases from V and 2 bases from J; junction bases left unmatched: 1. The CDR3 sequence: CASSLGQGANYGYTF. Here the CDR3 DNA reads TGTGCCAGCAGCTTGGGACAGGGGGCAAACTATGGCTACACCTTC.

By proportion, this clone is medium-sized. The chain couples TRBV19 to TRBJ2-7; D gene ambiguous. Trimming shortened V by 1 base and J by 0 bases, and 4 bases separated the two germline ends. The CDR3 has 13 residues. Per germline, CDR1 LNHDA and CDR2 SQIVND (reference sequence). The CDR3 DNA follows: TGTGCCAGTAGTATAGGGCTCTCCTACGAGCAGTACTTC. Protein product: CASSIGLSYEQYF.